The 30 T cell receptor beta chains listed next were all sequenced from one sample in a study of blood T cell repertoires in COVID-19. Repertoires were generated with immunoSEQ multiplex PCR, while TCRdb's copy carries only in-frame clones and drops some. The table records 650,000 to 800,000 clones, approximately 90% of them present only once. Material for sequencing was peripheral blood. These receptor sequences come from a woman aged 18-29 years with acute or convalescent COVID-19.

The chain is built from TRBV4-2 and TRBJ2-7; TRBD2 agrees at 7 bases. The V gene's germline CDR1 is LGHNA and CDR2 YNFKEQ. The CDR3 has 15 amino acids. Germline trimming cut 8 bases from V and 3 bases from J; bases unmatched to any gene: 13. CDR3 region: CASSDPERDDYEQYF. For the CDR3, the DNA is TGTGCCAGCTCCGATCCGGAGCGGGACGACTACGAGCAGTACTTC.

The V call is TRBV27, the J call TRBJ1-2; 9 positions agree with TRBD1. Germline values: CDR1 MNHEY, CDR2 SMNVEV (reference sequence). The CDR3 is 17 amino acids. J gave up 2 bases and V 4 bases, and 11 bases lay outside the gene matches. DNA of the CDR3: TGTGCCAGCAGTTCAGTCCCGGGACAGGGAGGAAACTATGGCTACACCTTC. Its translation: CASSSVPGQGGNYGYTF.

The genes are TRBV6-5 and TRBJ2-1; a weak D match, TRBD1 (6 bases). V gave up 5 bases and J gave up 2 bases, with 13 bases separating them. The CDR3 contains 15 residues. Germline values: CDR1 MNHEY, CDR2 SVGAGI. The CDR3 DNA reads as TGTGCCAGCAGTACTGTCAGGGGCCCCTACAATGAGCAGTTCTTC. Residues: CASSTVRGPYNEQFF.

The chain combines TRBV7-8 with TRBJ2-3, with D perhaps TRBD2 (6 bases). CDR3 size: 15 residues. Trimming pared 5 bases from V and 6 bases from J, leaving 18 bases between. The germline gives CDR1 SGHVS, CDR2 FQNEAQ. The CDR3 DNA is TGTGCCAGCAGCATATCGGGACTCCTGCGGGATACGCAGTATTTT. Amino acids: CASSISGLLRDTQYF.

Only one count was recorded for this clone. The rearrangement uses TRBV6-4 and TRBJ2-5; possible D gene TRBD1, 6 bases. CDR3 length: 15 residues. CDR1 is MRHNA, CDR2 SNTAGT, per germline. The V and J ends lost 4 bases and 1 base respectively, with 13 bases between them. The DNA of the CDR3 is TGTGCCAGCAGTGTTGGGGCAGGGGCCCAAGAGACCCAGTACTTC. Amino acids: CASSVGAGAQETQYF.

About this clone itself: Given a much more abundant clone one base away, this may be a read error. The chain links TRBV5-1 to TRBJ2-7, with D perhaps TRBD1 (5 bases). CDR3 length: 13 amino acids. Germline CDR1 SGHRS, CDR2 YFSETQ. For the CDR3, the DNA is TGCGCCAGCACCTTGGACAACTCCTACGAGCAGTACTTC. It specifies CASTLDNSYEQYF.

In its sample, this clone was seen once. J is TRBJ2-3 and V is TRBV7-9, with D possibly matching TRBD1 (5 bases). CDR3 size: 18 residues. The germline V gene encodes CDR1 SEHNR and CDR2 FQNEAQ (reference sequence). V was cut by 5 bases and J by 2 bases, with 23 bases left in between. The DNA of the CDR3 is TGTGCCAGCAGCCCATACATACCCCGACAGTCCATCACAGATACGCAGTATTTT. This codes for CASSPYIPRQSITDTQYF.

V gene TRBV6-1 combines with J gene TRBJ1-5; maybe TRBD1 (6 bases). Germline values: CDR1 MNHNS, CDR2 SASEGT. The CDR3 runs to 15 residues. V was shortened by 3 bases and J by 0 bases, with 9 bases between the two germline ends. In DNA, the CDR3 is TGTGCCAGCAGTGAGGACAGATATAGCAATCAGCCCCAGCATTTT. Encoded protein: CASSEDRYSNQPQHF.

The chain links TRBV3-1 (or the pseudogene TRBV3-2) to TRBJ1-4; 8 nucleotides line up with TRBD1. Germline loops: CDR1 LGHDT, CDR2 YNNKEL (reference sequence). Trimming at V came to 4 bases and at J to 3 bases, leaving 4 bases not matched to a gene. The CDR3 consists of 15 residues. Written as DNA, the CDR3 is TGTGCCAGCAGCCCAGGGACAGGCTCTAATGAAAAACTGTTTTTT. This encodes CASSPGTGSNEKLFF.

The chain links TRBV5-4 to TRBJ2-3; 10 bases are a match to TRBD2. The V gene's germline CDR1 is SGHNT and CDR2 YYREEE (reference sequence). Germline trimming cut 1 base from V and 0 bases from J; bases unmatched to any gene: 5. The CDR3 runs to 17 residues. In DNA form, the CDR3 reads TGTGCCAGCAGCTTGAAAACTAGCGGGACTAGCACAGATACGCAGTATTTT. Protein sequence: CASSLKTSGTSTDTQYF.

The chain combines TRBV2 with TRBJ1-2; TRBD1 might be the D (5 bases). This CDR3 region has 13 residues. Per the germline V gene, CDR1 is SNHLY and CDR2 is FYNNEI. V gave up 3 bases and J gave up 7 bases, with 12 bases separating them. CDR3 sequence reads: CASSDRGSTGYTF. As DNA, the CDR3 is TGTGCCAGCAGTGATAGGGGTTCAACTGGCTACACCTTC.

The CDR3 protein is CASSLDGQGAETQYF. In DNA, the CDR3 is TGCGCCAGCAGCTTGGACGGACAGGGAGCAGAGACCCAGTACTTC. This chain joins TRBV5-1 and TRBJ2-5; TRBD1 agrees at 8 bases. The CDR3 has 15 amino acids. Germline CDR1 SGHRS, CDR2 YFSETQ. J gave up 4 bases and V 0 bases, and 5 bases lay outside the gene matches. The variable domain in full, completed from reference TRBV5-1 and TRBJ2-5, reads KAGVTQTPRYLIKTRGQQVTLSCSPISGHRSVSWYQQTPGQGLQFLFEYFSETQRNKGNFPGRFSGRQFSNSRSEMNVSTLELGDSALYLCASSLDGQGAETQYFGPGTRLLVL.

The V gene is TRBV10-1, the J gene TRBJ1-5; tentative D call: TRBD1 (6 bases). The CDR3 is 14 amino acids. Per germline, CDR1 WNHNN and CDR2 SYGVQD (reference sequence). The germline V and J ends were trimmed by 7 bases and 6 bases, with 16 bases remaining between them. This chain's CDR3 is CASTRGGEGQPQHF. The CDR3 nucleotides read TGCGCCAGCACCCGAGGGGGGGAAGGTCAGCCCCAGCATTTT.

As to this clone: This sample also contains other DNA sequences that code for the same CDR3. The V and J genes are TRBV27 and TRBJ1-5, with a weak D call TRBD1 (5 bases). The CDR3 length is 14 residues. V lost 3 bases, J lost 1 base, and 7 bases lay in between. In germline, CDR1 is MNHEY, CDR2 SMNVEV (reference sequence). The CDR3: CASSFGGSNQPQHF. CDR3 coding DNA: TGTGCCAGCAGTTTTGGGGGGAGCAATCAGCCCCAGCATTTT.

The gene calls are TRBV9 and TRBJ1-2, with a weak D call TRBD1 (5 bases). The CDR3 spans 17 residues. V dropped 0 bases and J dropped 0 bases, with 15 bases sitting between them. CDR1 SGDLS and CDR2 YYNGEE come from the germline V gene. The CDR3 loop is CASSVGGRARANYGYTF. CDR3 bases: TGTGCCAGCAGCGTAGGAGGCAGGGCCCGAGCTAACTATGGCTACACCTTC. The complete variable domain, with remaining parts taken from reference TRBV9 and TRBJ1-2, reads DSGVTQTPKHLITATGQRVTLRCSPRSGDLSVYWYQQSLDQGLQFLIQYYNGEERAKGNILERFSAQQFPDLHSELNLSSLELGDSALYFCASSVGGRARANYGYTFGSGTRLTVV.

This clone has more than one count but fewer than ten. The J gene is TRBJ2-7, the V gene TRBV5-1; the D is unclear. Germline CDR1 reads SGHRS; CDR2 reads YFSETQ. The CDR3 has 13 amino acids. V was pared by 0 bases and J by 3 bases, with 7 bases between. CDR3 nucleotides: TGCGCCAGCAGCTTGGACAGTTACTACGAGCAGTACTTC. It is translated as CASSLDSYYEQYF.

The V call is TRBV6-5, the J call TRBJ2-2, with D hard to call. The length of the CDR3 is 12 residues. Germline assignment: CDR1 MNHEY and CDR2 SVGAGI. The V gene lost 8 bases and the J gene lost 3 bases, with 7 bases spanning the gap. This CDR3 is CASHSYTGELFF. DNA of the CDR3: TGTGCCAGCCACAGCTACACCGGGGAGCTGTTTTTT.

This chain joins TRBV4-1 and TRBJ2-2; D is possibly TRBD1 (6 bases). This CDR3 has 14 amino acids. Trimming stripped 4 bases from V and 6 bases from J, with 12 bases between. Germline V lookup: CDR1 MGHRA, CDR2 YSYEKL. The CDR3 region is CASSLSQGSGELFF. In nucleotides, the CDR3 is TGCGCCAGCAGCCTATCGCAGGGGTCCGGGGAGCTGTTTTTT.

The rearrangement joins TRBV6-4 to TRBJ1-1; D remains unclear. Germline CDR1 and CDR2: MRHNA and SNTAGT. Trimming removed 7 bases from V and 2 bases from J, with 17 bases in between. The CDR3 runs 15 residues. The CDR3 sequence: CASIPGSRANTEAFF. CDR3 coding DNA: TGTGCCAGCATCCCCGGGTCGCGGGCTAACACTGAAGCTTTCTTT.

CDR3: CASSLHINYGYTF. The CDR3 nucleotides read TGTGCCAGCAGCCTTCACATTAACTATGGCTACACCTTC. The rearrangement links TRBV14 to TRBJ1-2; no firm D call. V was clipped by 4 bases and J by 1 base, with 7 bases between them. CDR1 SGHDN and CDR2 FVKESK come from the germline V gene. The length of the CDR3 is 13 residues.

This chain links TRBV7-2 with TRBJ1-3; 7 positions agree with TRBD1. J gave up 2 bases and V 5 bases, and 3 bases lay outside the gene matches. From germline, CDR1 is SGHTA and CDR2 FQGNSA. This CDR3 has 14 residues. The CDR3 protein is CASSTGQTGNTIYF. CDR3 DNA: TGTGCCAGCAGCACGGGACAGACTGGAAACACCATATATTTT.

The DNA of the CDR3 is TGCGCCAGCAGCCCGGTAAGGGGGTCTAAGGAAAGGGCTTTCTTT. Its translation: CASSPVRGSKERAFF. The rearrangement links TRBV5-1 to TRBJ1-1; D may be TRBD1 (6 bases). This CDR3 is 15 amino acids long. Germline V CDR1 and CDR2: SGHRS, YFSETQ. The ends were cut back, 4 bases at V and 11 bases at J, with 24 bases in the middle.

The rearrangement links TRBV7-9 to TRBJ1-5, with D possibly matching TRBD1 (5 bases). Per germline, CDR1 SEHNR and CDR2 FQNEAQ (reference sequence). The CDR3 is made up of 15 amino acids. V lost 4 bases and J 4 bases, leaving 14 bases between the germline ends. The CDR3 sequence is CASSSQALGNQPQHF. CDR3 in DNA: TGTGCCAGCAGCTCACAGGCTTTGGGGAATCAGCCCCAGCATTTT. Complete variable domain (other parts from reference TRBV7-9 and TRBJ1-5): DTGVSQNPRHKITKRGQNVTFRCDPISEHNRLYWYRQTLGQGPEFLTYFQNEAQLEKSRLLSDRFSAERPKGSFSTLEIQRTEQGDSAMYLCASSSQALGNQPQHFGDGTRLSIL.

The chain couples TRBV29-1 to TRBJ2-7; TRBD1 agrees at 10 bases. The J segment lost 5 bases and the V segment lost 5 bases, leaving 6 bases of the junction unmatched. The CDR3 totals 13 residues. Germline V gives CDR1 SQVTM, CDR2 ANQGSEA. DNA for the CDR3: TGCAGCGTTTTAGGGACAGGGGACCACGAGCAGTACTTC. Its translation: CSVLGTGDHEQYF.

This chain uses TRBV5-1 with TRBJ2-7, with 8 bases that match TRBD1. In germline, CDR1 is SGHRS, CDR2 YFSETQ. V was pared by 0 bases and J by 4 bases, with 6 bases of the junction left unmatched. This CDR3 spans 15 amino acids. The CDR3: CASSLGTGSEYEQYF. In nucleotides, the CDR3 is TGCGCCAGCAGCTTGGGGACAGGGTCCGAATACGAGCAGTACTTC.

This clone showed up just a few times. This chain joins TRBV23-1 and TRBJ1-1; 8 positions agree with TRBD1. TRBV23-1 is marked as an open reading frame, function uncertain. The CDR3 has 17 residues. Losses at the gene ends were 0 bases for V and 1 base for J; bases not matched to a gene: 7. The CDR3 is CASSQSNRGFGNTEAFF. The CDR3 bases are TGCGCCAGCAGTCAATCGAACAGGGGGTTCGGGAACACTGAAGCTTTCTTT.

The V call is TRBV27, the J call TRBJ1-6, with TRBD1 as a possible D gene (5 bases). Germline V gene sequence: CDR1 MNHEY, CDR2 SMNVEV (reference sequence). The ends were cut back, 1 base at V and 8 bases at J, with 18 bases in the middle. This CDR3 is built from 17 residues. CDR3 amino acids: CASSLLGREGRDSPLHF. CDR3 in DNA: TGTGCCAGCAGTTTATTAGGCAGGGAAGGAAGGGATTCACCCCTCCACTTT.

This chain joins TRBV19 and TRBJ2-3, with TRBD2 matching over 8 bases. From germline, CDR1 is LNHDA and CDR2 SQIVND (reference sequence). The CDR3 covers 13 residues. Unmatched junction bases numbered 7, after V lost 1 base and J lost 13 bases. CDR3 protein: CASSIGGLVPEYF. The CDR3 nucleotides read TGTGCCAGTAGTATAGGGGGACTAGTCCCAGAGTATTTT.

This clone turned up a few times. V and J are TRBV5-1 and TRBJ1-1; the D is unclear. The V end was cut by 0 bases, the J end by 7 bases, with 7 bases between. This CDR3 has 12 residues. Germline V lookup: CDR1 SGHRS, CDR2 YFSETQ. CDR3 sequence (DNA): TGCGCCAGCAGCTTGGAGGCAGGTGAAGCTTTCTTT. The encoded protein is CASSLEAGEAFF. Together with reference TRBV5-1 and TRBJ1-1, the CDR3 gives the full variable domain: KAGVTQTPRYLIKTRGQQVTLSCSPISGHRSVSWYQQTPGQGLQFLFEYFSETQRNKGNFPGRFSGRQFSNSRSEMNVSTLELGDSALYLCASSLEAGEAFFGQGTRLTVV.

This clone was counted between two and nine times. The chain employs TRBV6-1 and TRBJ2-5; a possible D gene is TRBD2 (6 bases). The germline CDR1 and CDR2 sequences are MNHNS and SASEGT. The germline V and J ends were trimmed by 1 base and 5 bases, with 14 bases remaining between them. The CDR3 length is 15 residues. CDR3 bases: TGTGCCAGCAGTGAAGGTGTTGCGGGACCGGAGACCCAGTACTTC. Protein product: CASSEGVAGPETQYF.